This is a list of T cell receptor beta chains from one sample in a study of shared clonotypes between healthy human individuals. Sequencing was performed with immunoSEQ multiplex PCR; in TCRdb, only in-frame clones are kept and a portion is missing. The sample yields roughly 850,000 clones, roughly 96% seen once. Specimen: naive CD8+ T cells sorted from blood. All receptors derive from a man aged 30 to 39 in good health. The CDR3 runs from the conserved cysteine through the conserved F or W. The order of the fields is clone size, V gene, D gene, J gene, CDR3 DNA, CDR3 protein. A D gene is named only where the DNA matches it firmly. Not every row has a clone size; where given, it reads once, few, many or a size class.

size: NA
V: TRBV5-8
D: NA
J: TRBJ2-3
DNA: TGTGCCAGCAGTTGGGCGGCATCTGGCACAGATACGCAGTATTTT
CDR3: CASSWAASGTDTQYF

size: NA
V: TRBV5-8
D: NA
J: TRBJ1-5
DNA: TGTGCCAGCAGCGCCATTAGGGGCGGTCAGCCCCAGCATTTT
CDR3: CASSAIRGGQPQHF

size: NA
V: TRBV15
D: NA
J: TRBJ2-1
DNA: TGTGCCACCAGAAGGGATAAGGATTTCGACAATGAGCAGTTCTTC
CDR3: CATRRDKDFDNEQFF

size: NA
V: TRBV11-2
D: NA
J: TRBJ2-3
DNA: TGTGCCAGCAGCTCTCCGGGGCCTTCGACAGATACGCAGTATTTT
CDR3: CASSSPGPSTDTQYF

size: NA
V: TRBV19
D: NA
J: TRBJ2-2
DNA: TGTGCCAGTAGTTTTCCCCGCCACCACGGGGAGCTGTTTTTT
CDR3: CASSFPRHHGELFF

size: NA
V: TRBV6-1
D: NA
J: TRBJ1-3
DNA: TGTGCCAGCAGTGCCTACTCTGGAAACACCATATATTTT
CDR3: CASSAYSGNTIYF

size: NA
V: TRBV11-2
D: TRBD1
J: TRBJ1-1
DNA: TGTGCCAGCAGCTTCCAGACAGGGACAGGAAGCACTGAAGCTTTCTTT
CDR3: CASSFQTGTGSTEAFF

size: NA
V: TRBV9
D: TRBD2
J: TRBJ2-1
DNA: TGTGCCAGCAGCACTAGCGGGAGGGACAACAATGAGCAGTTCTTC
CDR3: CASSTSGRDNNEQFF

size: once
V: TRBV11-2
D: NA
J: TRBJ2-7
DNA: TGTGCCAGCAGCTTAGAGCCTCCCTACGAGCAGTACTTC
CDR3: CASSLEPPYEQYF

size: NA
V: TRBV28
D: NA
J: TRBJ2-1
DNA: TGTGCCAGCAGTTTTGACAGGATAAAAGACACCTACGGGGGTGAGCAGTTCTTC
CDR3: CASSFDRIKDTYGGEQFF

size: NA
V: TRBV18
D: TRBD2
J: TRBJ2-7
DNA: TGTGCCAGCTCATTTGGACTAGAGGGCTACGAGCAGTACTTC
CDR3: CASSFGLEGYEQYF

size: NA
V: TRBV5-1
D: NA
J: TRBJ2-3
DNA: TGCGCCAGCAGCTTGGAGACAGGACCCATCGGTACAGATACGCAGTATTTT
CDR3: CASSLETGPIGTDTQYF

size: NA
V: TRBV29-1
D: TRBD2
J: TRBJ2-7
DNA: TGCAGCGTTGAAGATCGACTAGCGGGCTACGAGCAGTACTTC
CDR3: CSVEDRLAGYEQYF

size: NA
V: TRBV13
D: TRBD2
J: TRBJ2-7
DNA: TGTGCCAGCAGCCCCTGGACTAGCGGGAGCCACGAGCAGTACTTC
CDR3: CASSPWTSGSHEQYF

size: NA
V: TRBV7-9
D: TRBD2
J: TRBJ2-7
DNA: TGTGCCAGCAGCCCCCGACTAGCGGGAGGTAAATTCTACGAGCAGTACTTC
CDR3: CASSPRLAGGKFYEQYF

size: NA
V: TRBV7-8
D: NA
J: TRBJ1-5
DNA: TGTGCCAGCAGCTTTAGGGGACGCCAGCCCCAGCATTTT
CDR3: CASSFRGRQPQHF

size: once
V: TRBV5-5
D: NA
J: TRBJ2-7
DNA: TGTGCCAGCAGTGGAGGCTACTACGAGCAGTACTTC
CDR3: CASSGGYYEQYF

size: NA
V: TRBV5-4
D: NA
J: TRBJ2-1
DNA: TGTGCCAGCAGCTTGGCGGGGGTCGTCACGTTCTTC
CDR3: CASSLAGVVTFF

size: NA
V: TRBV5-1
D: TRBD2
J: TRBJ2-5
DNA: TGCGCCAGCAGCTTTGGGGTTCTACTAGCGGCTCAAGAGACCCAGTACTTC
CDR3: CASSFGVLLAAQETQYF

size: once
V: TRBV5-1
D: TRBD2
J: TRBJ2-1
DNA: TGCGCCAGCAGCTTAGCGGGGAACTACAATGAGCAGTTCTTC
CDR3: CASSLAGNYNEQFF

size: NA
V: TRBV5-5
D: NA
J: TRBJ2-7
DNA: TGTGCCAGCAGCTTGGGGGTGCGGAGTCCCTACGAGCAGTACTTC
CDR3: CASSLGVRSPYEQYF

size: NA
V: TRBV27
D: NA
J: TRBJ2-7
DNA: TGTGCCAGCAGTTTATACGGGGAAGTGTTCGAGCAGTACTTC
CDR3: CASSLYGEVFEQYF

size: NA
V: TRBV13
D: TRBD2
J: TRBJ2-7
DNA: TGTGCCAGCAGCTCAAGCGGGAAGGGCGAGCAGTACTTC
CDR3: CASSSSGKGEQYF

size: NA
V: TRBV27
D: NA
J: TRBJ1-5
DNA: TGTGCCAGCAGTCCCAAAGGTTTGCAGCCCCAGCATTTT
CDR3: CASSPKGLQPQHF

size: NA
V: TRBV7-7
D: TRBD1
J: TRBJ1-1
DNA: TGTGCCAGCAGCTTAGGGGACAGGGTGGACACTGAAGCTTTCTTT
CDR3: CASSLGDRVDTEAFF

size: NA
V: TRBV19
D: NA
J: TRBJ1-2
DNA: TGTGCCAGTAGTAGTGGACAGCTGGTCCTCTTC
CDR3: CASSSGQLVLF

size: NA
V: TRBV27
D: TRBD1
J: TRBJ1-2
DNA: TGTGCCAGCAGTTCACCCGGACAGGGGGCGAATGGCTACACCTTC
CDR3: CASSSPGQGANGYTF

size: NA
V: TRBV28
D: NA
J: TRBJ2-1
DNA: TGTGCCAGCAGATCATACGACGGCTCCTACAATGAGCAGTTCTTC
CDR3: CASRSYDGSYNEQFF

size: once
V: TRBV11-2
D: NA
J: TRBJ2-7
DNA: TGTGCCAGCATGGGGTTGTCGTACGAGCAGTACTTC
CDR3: CASMGLSYEQYF

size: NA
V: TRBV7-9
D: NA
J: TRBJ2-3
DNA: TGTGCCAGCAGCCCTCGGTCCCAGCGCGATACGCAGTATTTT
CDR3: CASSPRSQRDTQYF

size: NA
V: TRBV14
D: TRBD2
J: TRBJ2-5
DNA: TGTGCCAGCAGCCAAGTGACTAGCGGGAGTCGGGAGACCCAGTACTTC
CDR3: CASSQVTSGSRETQYF

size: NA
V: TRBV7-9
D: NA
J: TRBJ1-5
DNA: TGTGCCAGCAGCCGGGACGCAAGCAATCAGCCCCAGCATTTT
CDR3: CASSRDASNQPQHF

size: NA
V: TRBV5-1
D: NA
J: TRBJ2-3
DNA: TGCGCCAGCAGCTCCCTCATAGGCGTTAATGCAGATACGCAGTATTTT
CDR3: CASSSLIGVNADTQYF

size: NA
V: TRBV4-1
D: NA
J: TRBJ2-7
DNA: TGCGCCAGCAGCCAAGGGCAGGATTCGTCCTACGAGCAGTACTTC
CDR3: CASSQGQDSSYEQYF

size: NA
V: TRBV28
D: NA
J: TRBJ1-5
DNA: TGTGCCAGCAGTTTCCCCCGGCCAGAGGGCAATCAGCCCCAGCATTTT
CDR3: CASSFPRPEGNQPQHF

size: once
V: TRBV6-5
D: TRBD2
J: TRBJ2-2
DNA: TGTGCCAGCAGGAAAGGACTAGCGGACACCGGGGAGCTGTTTTTT
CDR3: CASRKGLADTGELFF

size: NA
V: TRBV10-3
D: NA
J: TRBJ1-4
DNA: TGTGCCATCAGTGAGTCAACGGGGGGAACTAATGAAAAACTGTTTTTT
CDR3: CAISESTGGTNEKLFF

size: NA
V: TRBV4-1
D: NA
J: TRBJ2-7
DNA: TGCGCCAGCAGCCAAGCCGGCGTCTACGAGCAGTACTTC
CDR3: CASSQAGVYEQYF

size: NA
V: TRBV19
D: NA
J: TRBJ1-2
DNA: TGTGCCAGTAGTATGGCCGGTGGACAGCATAGTTTTCTGAACTATGGCTACACCTTC
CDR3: CASSMAGGQHSFLNYGYTF

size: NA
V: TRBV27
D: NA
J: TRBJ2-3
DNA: TGTGCCAGCAGTCCGGACGGCACAAGCACAGATACGCAGTATTTT
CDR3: CASSPDGTSTDTQYF

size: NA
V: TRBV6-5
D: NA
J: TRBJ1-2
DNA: TGTGCCAGCAGTTACAGGGAAGACTATGGCTACACCTTC
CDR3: CASSYREDYGYTF

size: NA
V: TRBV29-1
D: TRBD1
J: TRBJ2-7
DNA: TGCAGCGTAGCAGGGACAGGGACCCACGAGCAGTACTTC
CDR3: CSVAGTGTHEQYF

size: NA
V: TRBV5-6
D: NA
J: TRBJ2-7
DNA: TGTGCCAGCAGCCCGGCGGACATCCCCTACGAGCAGTACTTC
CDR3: CASSPADIPYEQYF

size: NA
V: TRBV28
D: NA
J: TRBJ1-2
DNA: TGTGCCAGCAGTTTATCATCCTATGGCTACACCTTC
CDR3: CASSLSSYGYTF

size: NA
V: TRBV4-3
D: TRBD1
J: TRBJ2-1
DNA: TGCGCCAGCGGACATAGGGGGCTATACAATGAGCAGTTCTTC
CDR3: CASGHRGLYNEQFF

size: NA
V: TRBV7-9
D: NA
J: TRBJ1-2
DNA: TGTGCCAGCAGCTTAGATTTGGGGGGCCTGGATGGCTACACCTTC
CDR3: CASSLDLGGLDGYTF

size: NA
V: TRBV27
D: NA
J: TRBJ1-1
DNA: TGTGCCAGCAGCCCAGGGGACATGAACACTGAAGCTTTCTTT
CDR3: CASSPGDMNTEAFF

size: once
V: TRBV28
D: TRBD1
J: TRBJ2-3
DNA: TGTGCCAGCAGGGGAACCGGGACAGGGACAGATACGCAGTATTTT
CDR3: CASRGTGTGTDTQYF

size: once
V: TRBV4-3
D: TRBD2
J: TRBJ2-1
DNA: TGCGCCAGCAGCCCGACTAGCGGGAGAAGCTCCTACAATGAGCAGTTCTTC
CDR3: CASSPTSGRSSYNEQFF

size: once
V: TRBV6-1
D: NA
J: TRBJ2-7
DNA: TGTGCCAGCAACCCGCGCCGCTACGAGCAGTACTTC
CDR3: CASNPRRYEQYF

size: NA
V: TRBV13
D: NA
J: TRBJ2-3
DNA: TGTGCCAGCAGCCCCACGGAGGGAGATACGCAGTATTTT
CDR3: CASSPTEGDTQYF

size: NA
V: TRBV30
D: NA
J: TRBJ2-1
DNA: TGTGCCTTGGAGGGTGCTTACAATGAGCAGTTCTTC
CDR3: CALEGAYNEQFF

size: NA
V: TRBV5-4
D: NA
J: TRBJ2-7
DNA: TGTGCCAGCAGCTTGCTCGGATCCTACGAGCAGTACTTC
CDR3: CASSLLGSYEQYF

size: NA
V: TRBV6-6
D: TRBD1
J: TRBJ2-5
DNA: TGTGCCAGCAGTCAGGGGGACCCAGAGACCCAGTACTTC
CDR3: CASSQGDPETQYF

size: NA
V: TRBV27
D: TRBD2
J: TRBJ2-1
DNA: TGTGCCAGCAGGGAGCAGGGAGGGAAGCAGTTCTTC
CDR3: CASREQGGKQFF